These 2 T cell receptor beta chains share one sample of origin, sequenced in a study of blood T cell repertoires in COVID-19. Repertoires were generated with immunoSEQ multiplex PCR, while TCRdb's copy carries only in-frame clones and drops some. Of 150,000 to 200,000 clones listed, 75% to 85% are singletons. Material: PBMCs or T cells enriched from blood (not recorded which). Source of these receptors: a woman aged 60-70 years who had recovered from COVID-19.

This chain joins TRBV3-1 (or the pseudogene TRBV3-2) and TRBJ1-6, with D possibly TRBD1 on 5 matching bases. The CDR3 length is 15 residues. Trimming removed 3 bases at V and 7 bases at J, with 13 bases between. CDR1 and CDR2 (germline): LGHDT, YNNKEL (reference sequence). The CDR3 protein is CASSQGVRGNSPLHF. CDR3 in DNA: TGTGCCAGCAGCCAGGGAGTACGGGGGAATTCACCCCTCCACTTT.

The chain links TRBV7-2 to TRBJ2-3; TRBD2 matches 11 bases. The CDR3 length is 18 residues. Germline-derived CDR1 and CDR2 are SGHTA and FQGNSA. After removal of 6 bases from V and 0 bases from J, the junction contained 11 bases not matched to a gene. CDR3 DNA sequence: TGTGCCAGCAGAGCAACGGCCTTAGCGGGGGGGAGCACAGATACGCAGTATTTT. Translation gives CASRATALAGGSTDTQYF.